This T cell receptor (beta chain) originates from a study of cytomegalovirus exposure and HLA in healthy donors. Looking at the study overall: The Caucasian-associated ancestry cluster contained about four fifths of the approximately 400 genotyped donors.

Broader study findings: In a later analysis, V- and J-gene trimming of beta chains associated with a DCLRE1C missense variant, replicated independently. Overall, approximately 150 TCR beta chains were annotated as cytomegalovirus-associated.

A multiplex PCR was run with 60 Vbeta primers and 13 Jbeta primers. This table comes from immunoSEQ multiplex PCR, and its TCRdb copy is limited to in-frame clones, with some not included. Of 170,000 or so clones in the sample, around 80% were seen once. The germline V gene has CDR1 SGDLS and CDR2 YYNGEE. Germline trimming cut 0 bases from V and 0 bases from J; bases unmatched to any gene: 0. The CDR3 runs to 14 residues. Notes on this clone: Its antigen is still unknown.

This clonotype was sampled from a woman aged 25 to 39 in good health and CMV-seropositive. Sample: PBMCs. The genes are TRBV9 and TRBJ2-7, with 7 bases matching TRBD2. DNA for the CDR3: TGTGCCAGCAGCGTAGGGGACTACTCCTACGAGCAGTACTTC. Residues: CASSVGDYSYEQYF.